This T cell receptor beta chain was sequenced for a study of T-cell reconstitution after alpha-beta-depleted transplantation in children. Looked up from germline, CDR1 is SEHNR and CDR2 is FQNEAQ (reference sequence). The CDR3 has 14 residues. Only a few counts were recorded for this clonotype. Compared with germline, one end of the junction differs, possibly owing to a read error. Preparing the TCRbeta library involved the use of unique molecular identifiers. TCRdb fed the PCR reads into MiXCR, producing one record per CDR3 protein. In the table there are a few hundred thousand distinct CDR3 sequences, 10% of which are singletons.

The receptor was isolated from a human donor who donated a stem cell graft to a child with acute lymphoblastic leukemia. This sample comprised PBMCs from the stem cell graft donor, obtained from the stem cell graft. The genes are TRBV7-9 and TRBJ2-6; the D gene could be TRBD1 or TRBD2 (5 bases each). Here the CDR3 DNA reads TGTGCCAGCAGCTTGCGATCCGGGGCCAACGGCCTGACTTTC. As protein: CASSLRSGANGLTF.